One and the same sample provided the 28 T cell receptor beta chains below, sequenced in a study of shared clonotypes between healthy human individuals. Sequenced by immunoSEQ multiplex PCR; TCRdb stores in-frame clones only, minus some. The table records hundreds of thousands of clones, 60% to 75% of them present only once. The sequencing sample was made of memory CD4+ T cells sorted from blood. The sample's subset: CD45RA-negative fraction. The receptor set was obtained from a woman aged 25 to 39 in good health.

The CDR3 DNA follows: TGTGCCAGCAGTTTAGGGGGTGCGGCGGATACGCAGTATTTT. Translated, it gives CASSLGGAADTQYF. The rearrangement uses TRBV27 and TRBJ2-3; D tentatively reads TRBD1 or TRBD2 (5 bases each). Per germline, CDR1 MNHEY and CDR2 SMNVEV (reference sequence). The CDR3 extends over 14 amino acids. Trimming stripped 2 bases from V and 6 bases from J, with 12 bases between.

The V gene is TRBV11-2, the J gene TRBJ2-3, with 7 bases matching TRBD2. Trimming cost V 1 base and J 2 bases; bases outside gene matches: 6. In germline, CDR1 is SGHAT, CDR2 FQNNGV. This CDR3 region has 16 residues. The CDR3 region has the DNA TGTGCCAGCAGCTTAGGCGTGGGAGGGCCCACAGATACGCAGTATTTT. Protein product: CASSLGVGGPTDTQYF.

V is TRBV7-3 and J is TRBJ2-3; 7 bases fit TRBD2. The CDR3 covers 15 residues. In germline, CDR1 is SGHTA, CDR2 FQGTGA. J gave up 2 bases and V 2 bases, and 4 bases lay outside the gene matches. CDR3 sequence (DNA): TGTGCCAGCAGCTTAGGTGGGACTATCACAGATACGCAGTATTTT. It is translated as CASSLGGTITDTQYF.

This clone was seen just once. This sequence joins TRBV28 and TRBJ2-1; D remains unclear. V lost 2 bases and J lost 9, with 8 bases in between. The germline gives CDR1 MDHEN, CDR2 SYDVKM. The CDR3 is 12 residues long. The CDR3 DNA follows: TGTGCCAGCAGTTTAAAGCTAGGTGAGCAGTTCTTC. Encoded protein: CASSLKLGEQFF. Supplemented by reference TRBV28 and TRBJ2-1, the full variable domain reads DVKVTQSSRYLVKRTGEKVFLECVQDMDHENMFWYRQDPGLGLRLIYFSYDVKMKEKGDIPEGYSVSREKKERFSLILESASTNQTSMYLCASSLKLGEQFFGPGTRLTVL.

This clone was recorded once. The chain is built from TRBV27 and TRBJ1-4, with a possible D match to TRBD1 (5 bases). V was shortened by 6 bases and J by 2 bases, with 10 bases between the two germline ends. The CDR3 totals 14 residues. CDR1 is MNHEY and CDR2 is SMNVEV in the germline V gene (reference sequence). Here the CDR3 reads CASRRGPTNEKLFF. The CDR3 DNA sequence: TGTGCCAGCAGAAGGGGCCCGACTAATGAAAAACTGTTTTTT.

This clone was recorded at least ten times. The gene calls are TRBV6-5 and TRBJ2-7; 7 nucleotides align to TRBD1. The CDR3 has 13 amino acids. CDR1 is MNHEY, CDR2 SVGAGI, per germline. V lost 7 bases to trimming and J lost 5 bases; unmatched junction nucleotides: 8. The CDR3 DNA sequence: TGTGCCAGCAAAATGACAGGGCCCGACGAGCAGTACTTC. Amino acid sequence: CASKMTGPDEQYF.

This chain's CDR3 is CASSLVLAGAGELFF. The CDR3 DNA follows: TGTGCCAGCAGCTTGGTCCTAGCGGGAGCCGGGGAGCTGTTTTTT. The chain links TRBV5-4 to TRBJ2-2; 10 nucleotides align to TRBD2. From germline, CDR1 is SGHNT and CDR2 YYREEE (reference sequence). V dropped 0 bases and J dropped 6; count of bases not matched to a gene: 2. The CDR3 contains 15 residues.

CDR3 DNA: TGTGCCAGTAGTATACAGGTAAACACTGAAGCTTTCTTT. Protein sequence: CASSIQVNTEAFF. The chain recombines TRBV19 with TRBJ1-1; D is unclear. The germline V gene has CDR1 LNHDA and CDR2 SQIVND (reference sequence). This CDR3 has 13 residues. V dropped 2 bases and J dropped 2 bases, with 6 bases sitting between them.

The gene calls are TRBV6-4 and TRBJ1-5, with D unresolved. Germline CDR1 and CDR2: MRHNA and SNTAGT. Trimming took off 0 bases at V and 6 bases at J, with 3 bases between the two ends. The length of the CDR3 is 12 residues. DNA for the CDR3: TGTGCCAGCAGTGACTCCCCTCAGCCCCAGCATTTT. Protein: CASSDSPQPQHF.

The CDR3 protein is CSSGLAGGGETQYF. The CDR3 DNA sequence: TGCAGCTCGGGACTAGCGGGAGGGGGGGAGACCCAGTACTTC. The chain is built from TRBV29-1 and TRBJ2-5; TRBD2 matches 16 bases. The J segment lost 5 bases and the V segment lost 8 bases, leaving 5 bases of the junction unmatched. Germline CDR1 SQVTM, CDR2 ANQGSEA. CDR3 length: 14 amino acids.

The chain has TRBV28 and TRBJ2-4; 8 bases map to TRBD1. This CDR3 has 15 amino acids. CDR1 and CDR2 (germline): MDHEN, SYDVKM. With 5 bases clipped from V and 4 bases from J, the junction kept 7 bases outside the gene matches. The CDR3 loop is CASSPSDRDKNIQYF. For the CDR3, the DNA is TGTGCCAGCAGTCCATCGGACAGGGATAAAAACATTCAGTACTTC.

CDR3: CASSEDRGEQPQHF. CDR3 nucleotide sequence: TGTGCCAGCAGCGAGGACAGGGGAGAACAGCCCCAGCATTTT. The chain uses TRBV2 and TRBJ1-5; 9 nucleotides align to TRBD1. The CDR3 totals 14 residues. Germline assignment: CDR1 SNHLY and CDR2 FYNNEI. Trimming cost V 6 bases and J 7 bases; bases outside gene matches: 7.

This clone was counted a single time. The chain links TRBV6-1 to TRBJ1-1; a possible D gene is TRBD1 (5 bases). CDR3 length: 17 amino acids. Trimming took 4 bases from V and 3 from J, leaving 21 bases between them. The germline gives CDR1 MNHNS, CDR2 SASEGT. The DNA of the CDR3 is TGTGCCAGCAGTGGAGTCCTGGGCCCAGTGGGGGACACTGAAGCTTTCTTT. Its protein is CASSGVLGPVGDTEAFF.

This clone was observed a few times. CDR3: CASNTSGRTHNEQFF. The CDR3 coding sequence is TGTGCCAGCAACACTAGCGGGAGAACCCACAATGAGCAGTTCTTC. V gene TRBV21-1 combines with J gene TRBJ2-1; the D call TRBD2 from the table was never checked on the DNA. TRBV21-1 is marked as a pseudogene. This CDR3 is built from 15 residues.

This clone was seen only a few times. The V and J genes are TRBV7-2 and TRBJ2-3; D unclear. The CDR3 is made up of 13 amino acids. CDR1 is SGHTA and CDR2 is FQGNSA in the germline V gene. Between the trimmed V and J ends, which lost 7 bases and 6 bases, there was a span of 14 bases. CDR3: CASTTSTADTQYF. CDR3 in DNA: TGTGCCAGCACCACAAGTACGGCCGATACGCAGTATTTT.

The CDR3 is CASSYGREPLHEQYF. The CDR3 coding sequence is TGTGCCAGCAGTTACGGGCGGGAGCCCCTACACGAGCAGTACTTC. V is TRBV6-5 and J is TRBJ2-7; 7 bases map to TRBD2. The CDR3 is made up of 15 amino acids. V was pared by 2 bases and J by 5 bases, with 9 bases of the junction left unmatched. Germline-derived CDR1 and CDR2 are MNHEY and SVGAGI.

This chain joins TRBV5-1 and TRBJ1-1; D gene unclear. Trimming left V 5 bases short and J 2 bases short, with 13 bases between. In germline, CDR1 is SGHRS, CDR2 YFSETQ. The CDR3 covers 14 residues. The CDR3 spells CASSGKSTNTEAFF. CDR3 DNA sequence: TGCGCCAGCAGTGGGAAATCTACCAACACTGAAGCTTTCTTT.

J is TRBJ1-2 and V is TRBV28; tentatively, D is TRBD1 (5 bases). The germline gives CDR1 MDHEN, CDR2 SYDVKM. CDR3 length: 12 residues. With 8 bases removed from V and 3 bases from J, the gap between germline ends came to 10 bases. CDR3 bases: TGTGCCAGCGGATGGGGGGACTATGGCTACACCTTC. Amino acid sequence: CASGWGDYGYTF.

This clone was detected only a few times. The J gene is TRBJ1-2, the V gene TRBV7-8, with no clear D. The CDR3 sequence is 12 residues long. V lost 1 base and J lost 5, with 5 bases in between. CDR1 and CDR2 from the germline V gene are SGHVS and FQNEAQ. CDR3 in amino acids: CASSLVNYGYTF. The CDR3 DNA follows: TGTGCCAGCAGCTTAGTCAATTATGGCTACACCTTC.

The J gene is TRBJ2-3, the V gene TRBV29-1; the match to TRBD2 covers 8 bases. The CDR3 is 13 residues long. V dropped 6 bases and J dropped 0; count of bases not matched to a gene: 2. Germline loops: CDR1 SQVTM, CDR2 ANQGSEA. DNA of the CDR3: TGCAGCGTGTTAGCGGGGAGCACAGATACGCAGTATTTT. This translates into CSVLAGSTDTQYF.

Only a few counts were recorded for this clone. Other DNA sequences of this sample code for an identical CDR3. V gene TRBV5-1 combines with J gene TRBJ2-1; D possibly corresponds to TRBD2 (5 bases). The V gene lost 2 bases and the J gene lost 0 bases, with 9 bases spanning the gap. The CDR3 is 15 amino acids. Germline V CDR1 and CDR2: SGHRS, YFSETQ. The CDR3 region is CASSFSVGSYNEQFF. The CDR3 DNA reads TGCGCCAGCAGCTTTAGCGTGGGCTCCTACAATGAGCAGTTCTTC.

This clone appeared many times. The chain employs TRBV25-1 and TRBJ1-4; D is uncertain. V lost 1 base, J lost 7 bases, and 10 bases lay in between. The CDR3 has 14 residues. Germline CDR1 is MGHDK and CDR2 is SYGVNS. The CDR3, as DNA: TGTGCCAGCAGTGAATTTCACAGTGGTGAAAAACTGTTTTTT. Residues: CASSEFHSGEKLFF.

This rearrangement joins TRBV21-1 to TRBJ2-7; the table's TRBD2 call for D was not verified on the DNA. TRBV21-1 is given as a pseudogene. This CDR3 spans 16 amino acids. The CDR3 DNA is TGTGCCAGCAGCGATATCCGCGGGAGTGCGTACTACGAGCAGTACTTC. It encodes CASSDIRGSAYYEQYF.

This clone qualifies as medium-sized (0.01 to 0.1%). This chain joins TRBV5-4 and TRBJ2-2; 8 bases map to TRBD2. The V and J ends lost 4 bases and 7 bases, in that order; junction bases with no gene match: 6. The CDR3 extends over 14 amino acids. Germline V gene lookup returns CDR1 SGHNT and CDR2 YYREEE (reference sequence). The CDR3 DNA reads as TGTGCCAGCAGCCCGGGACTAGTCGGCGGGGAGCTGTTTTTT. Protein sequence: CASSPGLVGGELFF. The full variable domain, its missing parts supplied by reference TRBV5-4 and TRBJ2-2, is ETGVTQSPTHLIKTRGQQVTLRCSSQSGHNTVSWYQQALGQGPQFIFQYYREEENGRGNFPPRFSGLQFPNYSSELNVNALELDDSALYLCASSPGLVGGELFFGEGSRLTVL.

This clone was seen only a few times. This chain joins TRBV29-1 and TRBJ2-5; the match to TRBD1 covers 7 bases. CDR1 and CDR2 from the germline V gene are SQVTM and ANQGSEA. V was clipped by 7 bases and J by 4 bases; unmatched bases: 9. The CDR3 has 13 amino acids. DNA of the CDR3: TGCAGCGCCTCCGGGACAGACTTAGAGACCCAGTACTTC. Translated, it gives CSASGTDLETQYF.

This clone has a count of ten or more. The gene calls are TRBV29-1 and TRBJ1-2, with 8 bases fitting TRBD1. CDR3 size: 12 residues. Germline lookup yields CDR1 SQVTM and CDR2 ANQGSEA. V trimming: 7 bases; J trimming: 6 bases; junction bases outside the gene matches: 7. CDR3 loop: CSAADRDNGYTF. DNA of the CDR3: TGCAGCGCCGCGGACAGGGACAATGGCTACACCTTC.

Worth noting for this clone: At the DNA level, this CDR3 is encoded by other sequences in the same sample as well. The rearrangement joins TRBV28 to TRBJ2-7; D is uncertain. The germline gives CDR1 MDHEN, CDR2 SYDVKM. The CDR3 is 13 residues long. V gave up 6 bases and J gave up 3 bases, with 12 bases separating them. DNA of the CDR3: TGTGCCAGCAGCCAAACGCCCAGCTACGAGCAGTACTTC. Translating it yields CASSQTPSYEQYF.

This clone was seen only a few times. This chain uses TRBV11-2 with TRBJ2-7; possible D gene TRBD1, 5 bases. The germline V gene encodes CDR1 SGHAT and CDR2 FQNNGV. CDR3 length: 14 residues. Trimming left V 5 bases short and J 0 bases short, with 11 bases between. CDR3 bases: TGTGCCAGCAGCGCTGGACAAAGCTCCTACGAGCAGTACTTC. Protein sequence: CASSAGQSSYEQYF.